This is a list of T cell receptor beta chains from one sample in a study of blood T cell repertoires in COVID-19. Data came from immunoSEQ multiplex PCR; TCRdb stores just in-frame clones and leaves some out. Seen here are a few hundred thousand clones, 80% to 90% observed once, and the top ten hold roughly 1%. The source material was PBMCs or T cells enriched from blood (not recorded which). Every receptor here comes from a man between 18 and 29 years old who had recovered from COVID-19. Both conserved end residues are part of each CDR3. A D gene is named only where the DNA matches it firmly. Clone size is stated in some rows and not others, as once, few, many or a class when expanded.

v_call,j_call,clone_size,d_call,cdr3_aa,cdr3_nt
TRBV27,TRBJ1-2,-,-,CASSFFSGNGYTF,TGTGCCAGCAGTTTTTTTTCAGGAAATGGCTACACCTTC
TRBV19,TRBJ2-2,-,-,CASSNPGGRHGELFF,TGTGCCAGTAGTAATCCCGGGGGGCGGCACGGGGAGCTGTTTTTT
TRBV4-2,TRBJ1-2,-,-,CASSRDKNYGYTF,TGTGCCAGCTCCCGGGACAAGAACTATGGCTACACCTTC
TRBV7-2,TRBJ2-1,-,TRBD2,CASSRPSGTSGRSGGEQFF,TGTGCCAGCAGCCGCCCCTCCGGGACTAGCGGGAGATCTGGGGGTGAGCAGTTCTTC
TRBV19,TRBJ1-1,-,TRBD1,CASRTGWTEAFF,TGTGCCAGTAGGACAGGGTGGACTGAAGCTTTCTTT
TRBV4-1,TRBJ2-3,-,TRBD1,CASSQGQGSGTDTQYF,TGCGCCAGCAGCCAGGGACAGGGAAGCGGCACAGATACGCAGTATTTT
TRBV14,TRBJ1-4,-,-,CASSPRGPNEKLFF,TGTGCCAGCAGCCCGCGGGGCCCTAATGAAAAACTGTTTTTT
TRBV18,TRBJ2-7,-,-,CASSPPVRDESYEQYF,TGTGCCAGCTCACCACCGGTGCGGGATGAGTCCTACGAGCAGTACTTC
TRBV19,TRBJ1-2,-,TRBD1,CASSSQGYGYTF,TGTGCCAGTAGTTCACAGGGGTATGGCTACACCTTC
TRBV27,TRBJ2-1,few,TRBD2,CASSLIAGTRPYNEQFF,TGTGCCAGCAGTTTAATAGCTGGGACTAGACCCTACAATGAGCAGTTCTTC
TRBV6-5,TRBJ2-7,-,-,CASSRWGGAYEQYF,TGTGCCAGCAGCAGGTGGGGGGGCGCCTACGAGCAGTACTTC
TRBV2,TRBJ2-7,-,TRBD1,CASSPRGYEQYF,TGTGCCAGCTCGCCCAGGGGGTACGAGCAGTACTTC
TRBV10-1,TRBJ2-7,-,TRBD2,CASSEYERGSYEQYF,TGCGCCAGCAGTGAGTACGAGCGGGGGTCGTACGAGCAGTACTTC
TRBV19,TRBJ1-5,-,-,CASSITGGRQPQHF,TGTGCCAGTAGTATTACGGGGGGAAGACAGCCCCAGCATTTT
TRBV7-8,TRBJ2-1,-,-,CASRRTSGRGSSYNEQFF,TGTGCCAGCAGACGTACTTCTGGGCGGGGTAGCTCCTACAATGAGCAGTTCTTC
TRBV12-3/TRBV12-4,TRBJ1-1,-,-,CASSLAGYTEAFF,TGTGCCAGCAGTTTAGCCGGGTACACTGAAGCTTTCTTT
TRBV11-3,TRBJ2-7,-,-,CASSFVAASEQYF,TGTGCCAGCAGCTTCGTGGCGGCCAGCGAGCAGTACTTC
TRBV7-9,TRBJ1-3,-,TRBD1,CASSFTGEGNTIYF,TGTGCCAGCAGCTTTACAGGGGAAGGAAACACCATATATTTT
TRBV27,TRBJ2-1,-,TRBD2,CASSLSASGGASYNEQFF,TGTGCCAGCAGTTTATCGGCTAGCGGGGGGGCCTCGTACAATGAGCAGTTCTTC
TRBV28,TRBJ1-5,-,-,CASSLAGQDIGGSNQPQHF,TGTGCCAGCAGTTTAGCGGGTCAAGACATCGGGGGTAGCAATCAGCCCCAGCATTTT
TRBV30,TRBJ2-3,-,TRBD1,CAYTRSTGGLDTQYF,TGTGCCTACACACGGTCGACAGGGGGCTTAGATACGCAGTATTTT
TRBV6-2/TRBV6-3,TRBJ2-7,-,TRBD1,CASSYPPYGVRGHYEQYF,TGTGCCAGCAGTTACCCTCCTTACGGGGTCAGGGGGCACTACGAGCAGTACTTC
TRBV6-5,TRBJ2-3,-,-,CASTVRGGADTQYF,TGTGCCAGCACGGTTCGAGGGGGTGCGGATACGCAGTATTTT
TRBV7-6,TRBJ2-7,-,-,CASSRNPGRADVYEQYF,TGTGCCAGCAGCAGAAACCCCGGCAGGGCGGATGTCTACGAGCAGTACTTC
TRBV5-4,TRBJ2-7,-,TRBD2,CASSPAGTMRTNEQYF,TGTGCCAGCAGCCCGGCCGGGACTATGCGGACAAACGAGCAGTACTTC
TRBV7-8,TRBJ1-4,-,TRBD1,CASSDWTGMREKLFF,TGTGCCAGCAGCGACTGGACAGGGATGAGGGAAAAACTGTTTTTT
TRBV11-2,TRBJ1-5,-,TRBD1,CASSSTGGVQPQHF,TGTGCCAGCAGCTCAACAGGGGGCGTTCAGCCCCAGCATTTT
TRBV12-3/TRBV12-4,TRBJ2-1,few,-,CASRMDSYNEQFF,TGTGCCAGCAGAATGGACTCTTACAATGAGCAGTTCTTC
TRBV28,TRBJ2-2,-,TRBD2,CASSLPGLADNTGELFF,TGTGCCAGCAGTTTACCTGGACTAGCGGACAACACCGGGGAGCTGTTTTTT
TRBV11-2,TRBJ2-3,-,-,CASSLGASGTDTQYF,TGTGCCAGCAGCTTAGGAGCTAGCGGCACAGATACGCAGTATTTT
TRBV19,TRBJ2-7,-,-,CASSPQRSSYEQYF,TGTGCCAGTAGTCCCCAGCGGAGCTCCTACGAGCAGTACTTC
TRBV19,TRBJ2-7,-,-,CASSIVSRTYEQYF,TGTGCCAGTAGTATAGTCTCCAGGACCTACGAGCAGTACTTC
TRBV13,TRBJ2-3,-,-,CASSSSASTDTQYF,TGTGCCAGCAGCTCATCAGCGAGCACAGATACGCAGTATTTT
TRBV19,TRBJ2-7,-,TRBD2,CASSIASGRTYEQYF,TGTGCCAGTAGTATAGCTAGCGGTAGGACCTACGAGCAGTACTTC
TRBV19,TRBJ2-1,-,TRBD1,CASSLTGGSYNEQFF,TGTGCCAGTAGTCTAACAGGGGGCTCCTACAATGAGCAGTTCTTC
TRBV7-9,TRBJ2-1,-,-,CASSLKDYTLNEQFF,TGTGCCAGCAGCTTAAAGGACTACACCTTAAATGAGCAGTTCTTC
TRBV6-5,TRBJ2-1,few,TRBD2,CASSSNSGGGNEQFF,TGTGCCAGCAGTTCCAATAGCGGGGGAGGCAATGAGCAGTTCTTC
TRBV6-4,TRBJ2-7,-,-,CAPPAAGPTYEQYF,TGTGCCCCCCCCGCGGCAGGGCCAACCTACGAGCAGTACTTC
TRBV9,TRBJ2-1,-,-,CASSVVGETYNEQFF,TGTGCCAGCAGCGTAGTTGGAGAGACTTACAATGAGCAGTTCTTC
TRBV18,TRBJ2-1,-,TRBD2,CASSLPSGGVYNEQFF,TGTGCCAGCTCACTACCTAGCGGGGGTGTATACAATGAGCAGTTCTTC
TRBV12-3/TRBV12-4,TRBJ1-1,-,-,CASSFTGTEAFF,TGTGCCAGCAGTTTCACAGGCACTGAAGCTTTCTTT
TRBV27,TRBJ1-1,-,TRBD1,CASSLRGGMNTEAFF,TGTGCCAGCAGTTTAAGAGGGGGCATGAACACTGAAGCTTTCTTT
TRBV9,TRBJ2-3,-,-,CASSVDVGDRDTQYF,TGTGCCAGCAGCGTAGACGTGGGAGACAGGGATACGCAGTATTTT
TRBV13,TRBJ2-3,-,-,CASSLGSGSSTDTQYF,TGTGCCAGCAGCCTAGGGAGCGGATCTAGCACAGATACGCAGTATTTT
TRBV2,TRBJ1-4,-,TRBD1,CASRRTGLTNEKLFF,TGTGCCAGCAGAAGGACAGGGCTGACTAATGAAAAACTGTTTTTT
TRBV15,TRBJ2-3,-,TRBD1,CATTQQGAGDTQYF,TGTGCCACCACCCAACAGGGGGCGGGAGATACGCAGTATTTT
TRBV7-9,TRBJ1-3,-,-,CASSLALKGDGNTIYF,TGTGCCAGCAGCTTAGCGCTGAAGGGGGACGGAAACACCATATATTTT
TRBV27,TRBJ2-7,-,-,CASSLSGSGARYEQYF,TGTGCCAGCAGTTTATCGGGGAGCGGAGCCCGGTACGAGCAGTACTTC
TRBV5-1,TRBJ2-2,-,TRBD1,CASSRGQGGNTGELFF,TGCGCCAGCAGCAGAGGACAGGGGGGGAACACCGGGGAGCTGTTTTTT
TRBV19,TRBJ1-3,-,TRBD1,CASSSHRDRNSGNTIYF,TGTGCCAGTAGTAGCCACCGGGACAGGAACTCTGGAAACACCATATATTTT
TRBV5-8,TRBJ1-2,-,-,CASLRRAESYGYTF,TGTGCCAGCTTGCGTAGAGCTGAGAGCTATGGCTACACCTTC
TRBV19,TRBJ2-2,once,-,CASSRRGNTGELFF,TGTGCCAGTAGTAGGCGGGGGAACACCGGGGAGCTGTTTTTT
TRBV2,TRBJ1-4,-,TRBD1,CASSANRGEKLFF,TGTGCCAGCAGCGCTAACAGGGGAGAAAAACTGTTTTTT
TRBV5-1,TRBJ2-1,-,TRBD2,CASSILAGGGKSIYNEQFF,TGCGCCAGCAGCATTCTAGCGGGAGGGGGCAAATCGATATACAATGAGCAGTTCTTC
TRBV19,TRBJ1-6,-,-,CASSPGLGGSPLHF,TGTGCCAGCTCACCGGGCCTAGGGGGTTCACCCCTCCACTTT
TRBV3-1/TRBV3-2,TRBJ2-4,-,-,CASSQTQGNIQYF,TGTGCCAGCAGCCAAACTCAGGGTAACATTCAGTACTTC
TRBV6-5,TRBJ1-2,-,TRBD1,CASRRTGNGYTF,TGTGCCAGCAGGCGGACAGGGAATGGCTACACCTTC